This passage covers 7 T cell receptor beta chains from one sample sequenced in a study of tumor-infiltrating lymphocytes in primary liver carcinoma. From roughly 500 ng total RNA, TCR beta cDNA was generated with a primer in the constant region. Construction of TCR beta libraries relied on three successive nested multiplex PCR rounds employing slightly modified ARM-PCR. TRBV1-TRBV30 forward primers paired with a C-beta reverse primer drove the first two PCR rounds, approximately 11 cycles each. TCRdb fed the multiplex PCR reads into MiXCR, producing one record per CDR3 protein. The data show about 300,000 distinct CDR3 sequences, around three fifths seen once. Blood RNA came from unsorted whole blood; germline DNA was also extracted. The sequenced sample consisted of peripheral blood. Receptors originate from a middle-aged man with primary liver carcinoma and hepatitis B virus infection.

As concerns this clonotype: It may be a read error: a sequence one base away is much more abundant. Here the CDR3 reads CASIFSGVRELFF. For the CDR3, the DNA is TGTGCCAGCATTTTTAGTGGGGTCCGGGAGCTGTTTTTT. The genes are TRBV12-3 or TRBV12-4 and TRBJ2-2; no definite D call. V dropped 7 bases and J dropped 9 bases, with 15 bases sitting between them. The CDR3 sequence is 13 residues long.

V gene TRBV7-9 combines with J gene TRBJ2-3, with unresolved D. The germline V gene encodes CDR1 SEHNR and CDR2 FQNEAQ (reference sequence). V shed 6 bases and J shed 3 bases, with 10 bases lying between them. The CDR3 contains 13 residues. As DNA, the CDR3 is TGTGCCAGCAGGCTATACATGACAGATACGCAGTATTTT. The encoded protein is CASRLYMTDTQYF.

Concerning this clonotype: Since the CDR3 does not end with the conserved phenylalanine or tryptophan, this likely comes from a read error. The chain joins TRBV12-3 or TRBV12-4 to TRBJ2-7; no definite D call. V was clipped by 9 bases and J by 3 bases, with 15 bases between them. The length of the CDR3 is 13 residues. Here the CDR3 reads CASSTPPSYEQYL. The CDR3 region has the DNA TGTGCCAGTAGCACCCCTCCCAGCTACGAGCAGTACCTC.

Notes on this clonotype: Possible read error: a much larger clone is one base away. V is TRBV6-1 and J is TRBJ2-1, with D hard to call. Germline loops: CDR1 MNHNS, CDR2 SASEGT. This CDR3 has 12 residues. The chain's CDR3 is CVSSESDNEQFF. CDR3 DNA sequence: TGTGTCAGCAGTGAGTCAGACAATGAGCAGTTCTTC.

In its sample, this clonotype was seen once. A much larger clone lies one base from this, so it may be a read error. The DNA for the CDR3 is TGCGCCTCCAAGACAGGGCCCTACGAGCACTACTTC. This encodes CASKTGPYEHYF. The J gene is TRBJ2-7, the V gene TRBV10-1; 7 bases agree with TRBD1. The V gene's germline CDR1 is WNHNN and CDR2 SYGVQD (reference sequence). The CDR3 loop spans 12 amino acids.

The chain recombines TRBV5-1 with TRBJ1-1, with D possibly TRBD1 on 5 matching bases. The germline CDR1 and CDR2 sequences are SGHRS and YFSETQ. The CDR3 spans 13 residues. The V end was cut by 3 bases, the J end by 7 bases, with 13 bases between. CDR3 in DNA: TGCGCCAGCAGCTACGGACATGCGTATGAAGCTTTCTTT. Its translation is CASSYGHAYEAFF. Filled out from reference TRBV5-1 and TRBJ1-1, the complete variable domain reads KAGVTQTPRYLIKTRGQQVTLSCSPISGHRSVSWYQQTPGQGLQFLFEYFSETQRNKGNFPGRFSGRQFSNSRSEMNVSTLELGDSALYLCASSYGHAYEAFFGQGTRLTVV.

Comments on this clonotype: A read error may be the cause here, since a much bigger clone is one base away. Here the CDR3 DNA reads TGCGCCAGCAGCCAAGGATTAGCGAGAGGGCCATACGAGCAGTACTTC. This gives the protein CASSQGLARGPYEQYF. J is TRBJ2-7 and V is TRBV4-3; D might be TRBD2 (5 bases). CDR3 length equals 16 residues. Germline V CDR1 and CDR2: LGHNA, YSLEER. With 1 base removed from V and 4 bases from J, the gap between germline ends came to 17 bases.